Listed below are T cell receptor beta chains from one sample, sequenced in a study of blood T cell repertoires in COVID-19. Assay: immunoSEQ multiplex PCR; the TCRdb copy retains only in-frame clones and omits some. The sample gives approximately 180,000 clones, approximately 90% of which show up once; roughly 1.5% is in the top ten. Sequencing input: peripheral blood. The origin of the receptors is a woman aged 45-59 years with acute or convalescent COVID-19. The CDR3 runs from the conserved cysteine through the conserved F or W. Fields, in order: clone size, J gene, V gene, D gene, CDR3 protein, CDR3 DNA. A D gene is named only where the DNA matches it firmly. The listing skips clone size in some rows; elsewhere it reads once, few, many or a size class.

once | TRBJ2-1 | TRBV6-2/TRBV6-3 | NA | CASTPSYHRTSSYNEQFF | TGTGCCAGCACCCCCTCCTACCACCGTACTAGCTCCTACAATGAGCAGTTCTTC
NA | TRBJ2-7 | TRBV6-2/TRBV6-3 | TRBD1 | CASSFRQGAYEQYF | TGTGCCAGCAGTTTCAGACAGGGGGCCTACGAGCAGTACTTC
NA | TRBJ1-2 | TRBV27 | NA | CASRLGAGYGYTF | TGTGCCAGCAGGTTAGGGGCTGGTTATGGCTACACCTTC
NA | TRBJ1-1 | TRBV10-2 | NA | CASSDIGGLNTEAFF | TGCGCCAGCAGTGATATAGGGGGTTTGAACACTGAAGCTTTCTTT
NA | TRBJ2-7 | TRBV9 | TRBD1 | CASSAGTGPSYEQYF | TGTGCCAGCAGCGCGGGGACAGGGCCCTCCTACGAGCAGTACTTC
few | TRBJ2-7 | TRBV6-2/TRBV6-3 | TRBD1 | CASSFPGTGSYEQYF | TGTGCCAGCAGTTTCCCCGGGACAGGGTCCTACGAGCAGTACTTC
NA | TRBJ1-1 | TRBV7-8 | TRBD1 | CASSDRQGQGLNTEAFF | TGTGCCAGCAGCGACCGACAGGGCCAGGGGTTGAACACTGAAGCTTTCTTT
few | TRBJ1-2 | TRBV6-2/TRBV6-3 | TRBD1 | CASSFLPGRGLKGYTF | TGTGCCAGCAGTTTCCTCCCGGGCAGGGGGCTAAAGGGCTACACCTTC
NA | TRBJ2-3 | TRBV6-2/TRBV6-3 | TRBD2 | CASSPVGLAGELRSDTQYF | TGTGCCAGCAGTCCCGTCGGACTAGCGGGAGAATTAAGGTCAGATACGCAGTATTTT
NA | TRBJ1-6 | TRBV6-2/TRBV6-3 | TRBD1 | CASSMRPDRPYNSPLHF | TGTGCCAGCAGCATGCGACCGGACAGGCCGTATAATTCACCCCTCCACTTT
NA | TRBJ2-2 | TRBV5-1 | TRBD1 | CASSYDVRGGSAGELFF | TGCGCCAGCAGCTACGACGTGAGAGGGGGCTCGGCCGGGGAGCTGTTTTTT
NA | TRBJ1-2 | TRBV28 | TRBD1 | CASSPTSQGAVGGYTF | TGTGCCAGCAGCCCAACCTCACAGGGGGCGGTCGGTGGCTACACCTTC
NA | TRBJ2-1 | TRBV2 | TRBD2 | CASSPRLAGDNEQFF | TGTGCCAGCAGCCCTAGACTAGCGGGGGATAATGAGCAGTTCTTC
NA | TRBJ1-1 | TRBV5-1 | NA | CASSWDIANTEAFF | TGCGCCAGCAGCTGGGACATAGCGAACACTGAAGCTTTCTTT
NA | TRBJ2-1 | TRBV5-4 | TRBD2 | CASSSKYLAGGDEQFF | TGTGCCAGCAGCTCAAAATATCTAGCGGGGGGGGATGAGCAGTTCTTC
NA | TRBJ2-7 | TRBV3-1/TRBV3-2 | TRBD1 | CASSQDPRRTGDHEQYF | TGTGCCAGCAGCCAAGATCCCCGACGGACAGGGGACCACGAGCAGTACTTC
NA | TRBJ1-1 | TRBV5-1 | TRBD1 | CASSSDRANTEAFF | TGCGCCAGCAGCTCGGACAGGGCGAACACTGAAGCTTTCTTT
NA | TRBJ1-6 | TRBV10-2 | TRBD1 | CASRADDRERNSPLHF | TGCGCCAGCAGAGCCGACGACAGGGAGAGGAATTCACCCCTCCACTTT
NA | TRBJ2-6 | TRBV6-4 | NA | CASSGTGPGANVLTF | TGTGCCAGCAGTGGTACAGGGCCCGGGGCCAACGTCCTGACTTTC
NA | TRBJ1-1 | TRBV6-1 | NA | CASSAEGGSMNTEAFF | TGTGCCAGCAGTGCCGAGGGAGGCTCCATGAACACTGAAGCTTTCTTT
once | TRBJ2-5 | TRBV24-1 | TRBD2 | CATSDGGGLETQYF | TGTGCCACCAGTGACGGGGGGGGATTGGAGACCCAGTACTTC
NA | TRBJ1-3 | TRBV21-1 | NA | CASSKVQARNTIYF | TGTGCCAGCAGCAAAGTCCAGGCGCGAAACACCATATATTTT
NA | TRBJ1-5 | TRBV11-2 | NA | CASSPDTNQPQHF | TGTGCCAGCAGCCCGGACACAAATCAGCCCCAGCATTTT
NA | TRBJ2-1 | TRBV4-3 | TRBD2 | CASSQDMTSGNEQFF | TGCGCCAGCAGCCAAGACATGACTAGCGGCAATGAGCAGTTCTTC
NA | TRBJ1-2 | TRBV12-3/TRBV12-4 | NA | CASSAGTAYGYTF | TGTGCCAGCAGTGCCGGGACTGCTTATGGCTACACCTTC
NA | TRBJ2-7 | TRBV18 | NA | CASSGDILNEQYF | TGTGCCAGCTCAGGGGACATTTTAAACGAGCAGTACTTC
NA | TRBJ2-5 | TRBV12-5 | NA | CASGLVSPQETQYF | TGTGCTAGTGGTTTGGTCTCCCCTCAAGAGACCCAGTACTTC
NA | TRBJ1-1 | TRBV10-2 | TRBD1 | CASSWTGVTEAFF | TGCGCCAGCAGTTGGACAGGGGTGACTGAAGCTTTCTTT
NA | TRBJ2-7 | TRBV30 | TRBD1 | CACLTGGLRTYEQYF | TGTGCCTGCCTGACAGGGGGGCTCCGGACCTACGAGCAGTACTTC
few | TRBJ1-2 | TRBV29-1 | NA | CSVDLRASSGYTF | TGCAGCGTTGACCTGAGGGCCTCGAGCGGCTACACCTTC
NA | TRBJ2-5 | TRBV18 | TRBD2 | CASSPKGLAGEETQYF | TGTGCCAGCTCACCAAAAGGCCTAGCGGGGGAAGAGACCCAGTACTTC
NA | TRBJ1-1 | TRBV19 | TRBD1 | CASSSTGVGNTEAFF | TGTGCCAGTAGTTCTACAGGGGTGGGGAACACTGAAGCTTTCTTT
NA | TRBJ2-1 | TRBV2 | TRBD1 | CASSEGETGWDEQFF | TGTGCCAGCAGTGAGGGGGAGACAGGGTGGGATGAGCAGTTCTTC
NA | TRBJ2-1 | TRBV11-1 | TRBD2 | CASSFTSGDRDEQFF | TGTGCCAGCAGCTTTACTAGCGGGGATCGGGATGAGCAGTTCTTC
NA | TRBJ2-1 | TRBV9 | NA | CASSGTVNNEQFF | TGTGCCAGCAGCGGGACAGTAAACAATGAGCAGTTCTTC
NA | TRBJ2-6 | TRBV7-9 | TRBD1 | CASSRATGAGSGANVLTF | TGTGCCAGCAGCCGAGCGACAGGGGCAGGGTCTGGGGCCAACGTCCTGACTTTC
NA | TRBJ1-2 | TRBV4-1 | TRBD1 | CASSPLPGQGKGYGYTF | TGCGCCAGCAGCCCGCTCCCGGGACAGGGAAAGGGGTATGGCTACACCTTC
NA | TRBJ2-3 | TRBV5-4 | TRBD1 | CASSPGQLPSTDTQYF | TGTGCCAGCAGCCCGGGACAGCTACCGAGCACAGATACGCAGTATTTT
NA | TRBJ2-3 | TRBV2 | TRBD1 | CASKTGVADTQYF | TGTGCCAGCAAGACAGGGGTGGCAGATACGCAGTATTTT
NA | TRBJ1-2 | TRBV5-6 | TRBD1 | CASTRQGAYGYTF | TGTGCCAGCACACGACAGGGTGCGTATGGCTACACCTTC
NA | TRBJ1-5 | TRBV7-2 | TRBD1 | CASSFDRDQPQHF | TGTGCCAGCAGCTTCGACAGGGATCAGCCCCAGCATTTT
NA | TRBJ2-4 | TRBV29-1 | NA | CSVEHSTAKNIQYF | TGCAGCGTTGAACACTCTACAGCCAAAAACATTCAGTACTTC
NA | TRBJ2-7 | TRBV10-3 | TRBD2 | CAISVRSGGPYEQYF | TGTGCCATCAGTGTTCGTAGCGGGGGACCCTACGAGCAGTACTTC
NA | TRBJ1-1 | TRBV7-9 | TRBD1 | CASSREGAWGTEAFF | TGTGCCAGCAGCCGAGAGGGGGCTTGGGGAACTGAAGCTTTCTTT
NA | TRBJ2-5 | TRBV20-1 | NA | CSASYRDETQYF | TGCAGTGCTAGTTACAGGGACGAGACCCAGTACTTC
NA | TRBJ1-4 | TRBV7-9 | TRBD1 | CASSLDRGREKLFF | TGTGCCAGCAGCCTCGACAGGGGGAGAGAAAAACTGTTTTTT
NA | TRBJ1-1 | TRBV24-1 | NA | CATSRLRGFGAFF | TGTGCCACCAGCCGGCTCCGAGGCTTCGGAGCTTTCTTT
few | TRBJ2-1 | TRBV7-2 | NA | CASSLDLPSYNEQFF | TGTGCCAGCAGCTTAGATCTACCTTCCTACAATGAGCAGTTCTTC
NA | TRBJ1-5 | TRBV6-5 | NA | CASSYLAVSPQPQHF | TGTGCCAGCAGTTACTTGGCAGTATCTCCTCAGCCCCAGCATTTT
NA | TRBJ2-5 | TRBV29-1 | NA | CSVASGTYEETQYF | TGCAGCGTTGCCTCCGGGACATATGAAGAGACCCAGTACTTC
NA | TRBJ1-4 | TRBV7-9 | NA | CASSPLGSRDEKLFF | TGTGCCAGCAGCCCCCTCGGGAGTAGAGATGAAAAACTGTTTTTT
NA | TRBJ2-5 | TRBV30 | TRBD2 | CAWSTPPKREGEETQYF | TGTGCCTGGAGCACCCCCCCAAAGCGGGAGGGCGAAGAGACCCAGTACTTC
NA | TRBJ2-1 | TRBV19 | NA | CASSSGVEQFF | TGTGCCAGTAGTAGCGGGGTTGAGCAGTTCTTC
NA | TRBJ1-2 | TRBV19 | TRBD1 | CASTGGQGDGYTF | TGTGCCAGTACCGGGGGACAGGGAGATGGCTACACCTTC
NA | TRBJ1-2 | TRBV6-2/TRBV6-3 | TRBD1 | CASSSDRAKNYGYTF | TGTGCCAGCAGTTCCGACAGGGCAAAGAACTATGGCTACACCTTC
few | TRBJ1-2 | TRBV5-4 | TRBD1 | CASSKGQENYGYTF | TGTGCCAGCAGCAAGGGACAGGAAAACTATGGCTACACCTTC
NA | TRBJ2-2 | TRBV30 | NA | CAWSVRSIRGGELFF | TGTGCCTGGAGTGTACGTTCTATCAGGGGCGGGGAGCTGTTTTTT